These 32 T cell receptor beta chains share one sample of origin, sequenced in a study of glioma-infiltrating T cells after dendritic cell vaccination. Time point in this sample: after dendritic cell vaccination, including at tumor progression/relapse. The protocol was immunoSEQ multiplex PCR, while the TCRdb copy is restricted to in-frame clones and leaves out a portion. The sample lists roughly 85,000 clones, 85% seen once, with about 9.3% in the top ten. The sample in question was blood, obtained after dendritic cell vaccination. Receptors originate from a human donor with glioblastoma.

A single count supports this clone. The chain carries TRBV7-3 and TRBJ2-7; D is perhaps TRBD1 (6 bases). Trimming removed 2 bases from V and 3 bases from J, with 23 bases in between. The CDR3 is 18 residues long. Germline CDR1 SGHTA, CDR2 FQGTGA. The CDR3 region has the DNA TGTGCCAGCAGCTTATCTCGACCTACGGACAGCGACAACTACGAGCAGTACTTC. Amino acid sequence: CASSLSRPTDSDNYEQYF.

This clone was detected once. The rearrangement links TRBV5-1 to TRBJ2-5, with 7 bases that match TRBD1. The last part of the DNA fits TRBJ2-7 better; the J call may be wrong. CDR1 is SGHRS, CDR2 YFSETQ, per germline. The CDR3 has 14 residues. The chain's CDR3 is CASSPGQVVYEQYF. The CDR3 coding sequence is TGCGCCAGCAGCCCCGGACAGGTTGTCTACGAGCAGTACTTC.

The chain carries TRBV27 and TRBJ1-5, with 8 bases aligning to TRBD1. CDR3 length: 14 residues. From germline, CDR1 is MNHEY and CDR2 SMNVEV (reference sequence). V lost 2 bases and J lost 7; bases outside the gene matches: 4. The CDR3 sequence is CASSLQGAGQPQHF. The CDR3 DNA sequence: TGTGCCAGCAGTTTACAGGGGGCTGGACAGCCCCAGCATTTT.

The chain is built from TRBV7-9 and TRBJ1-4; 8 positions match TRBD1. CDR1 is SEHNR, CDR2 FQNEAQ, per germline (reference sequence). V trimming: 1 base; J trimming: 8 bases; junction bases outside the gene matches: 3. The CDR3 totals 14 residues. CDR3 residues: CASSLGTGLEKLFF. The CDR3 DNA follows: TGTGCCAGCAGCTTAGGGACAGGGTTGGAAAAACTGTTTTTT.

This clone is a singleton in its sample. V and J are TRBV4-1 and TRBJ2-1; 12 bases are a match to TRBD2. CDR3 length: 17 residues. Germline lookup yields CDR1 MGHRA and CDR2 YSYEKL. The trim removed 3 bases at V and 16 bases at J, leaving 19 bases unmatched. The DNA for the CDR3 is TGCGCCAGCAGCCACCCAACCCGAGGGGCTAGCGGGAGGGCCTATTTCTTC. Protein sequence: CASSHPTRGASGRAYFF.

This rearrangement joins TRBV6-1 to TRBJ2-1, with a tentative D call TRBD2 (7 bases). CDR3 length: 18 amino acids. V lost 2 bases to trimming and J lost 4 bases, with 21 bases between them. CDR1 MNHNS and CDR2 SASEGT come from the germline V gene. In DNA form, the CDR3 reads TGTGCCAGCAGTGAACATACCCGGGGGGCGATTTGGTACAATGAGCAGTTCTTC. It translates to CASSEHTRGAIWYNEQFF.

The V gene is TRBV7-8, the J gene TRBJ1-2; 9 bases are shared with TRBD1. In germline, CDR1 is SGHVS, CDR2 FQNEAQ. The ends lost 5 bases at V and 2 bases at J; junction bases unmatched: 6. The CDR3 spans 15 residues. The CDR3 reads CASSLGQGRNYGYTF. CDR3 DNA: TGTGCCAGCAGCCTCGGACAGGGGAGGAACTATGGCTACACCTTC. The full variable domain, with the rest looked up from reference TRBV7-8 and TRBJ1-2, is GAGVSQSPRYKVAKRGQDVALRCDPISGHVSLFWYQQALGQGPEFLTYFQNEAQLDKSGLPSDRFFAERPEGSVSTLKIQRTQQEDSAVYLCASSLGQGRNYGYTFGSGTRLTVV.

The rearrangement joins TRBV9 to TRBJ1-2, with D unresolved. The CDR3 has 11 residues. V was cut by 3 bases and J by 9 bases, with 9 bases left in between. Germline CDR1 and CDR2: SGDLS and YYNGEE. CDR3 DNA sequence: TGTGCCAGCAGCGGGGGAGGGAGCTACACCTTC. Translating it yields CASSGGGSYTF.

DNA of the CDR3: TGTGCCAGCAGCTTGGCTGGCGGGACTTCCTACGAGCAGTACTTC. Amino acid sequence: CASSLAGGTSYEQYF. The chain carries TRBV5-6 and TRBJ2-7; maybe TRBD2 (6 bases). V lost 0 bases to trimming and J lost 1 base, with 11 bases between them. Germline lookup yields CDR1 SGHDT and CDR2 YYEEEE. The CDR3 contains 15 residues. Full variable domain (remainder filled in from reference TRBV5-6 and TRBJ2-7): DAGVTQSPTHLIKTRGQQVTLRCSPKSGHDTVSWYQQALGQGPQFIFQYYEEEERQRGNFPDRFSGHQFPNYSSELNVNALLLGDSALYLCASSLAGGTSYEQYFGPGTRLTVT.

The chain couples TRBV19 to TRBJ1-2; possibly TRBD1 for D (6 bases). This CDR3 has 14 residues. With 6 bases removed from V and 3 bases from J, the gap between germline ends came to 14 bases. CDR1 and CDR2 from the germline V gene are LNHDA and SQIVND (reference sequence). CDR3 region: CASRLQGLDYGYTF. The CDR3, as DNA: TGTGCCAGTAGGTTACAGGGTTTGGACTATGGCTACACCTTC.

The count of this clone is one. The J gene is TRBJ2-5, the V gene TRBV9, with 7 bases that match TRBD1. The CDR3 loop spans 14 amino acids. With V trimmed by 3 bases and J by 2 bases, 4 bases remained unmatched. Germline V gene data show CDR1 as SGDLS and CDR2 as YYNGEE. CDR3 sequence reads: CASSATGRQETQYF. In DNA, the CDR3 is TGTGCCAGCAGCGCGACAGGGCGACAAGAGACCCAGTACTTC.

The chain uses TRBV5-6 and TRBJ2-7, with D uncertain. CDR3 length: 11 amino acids. The V and J ends lost 3 bases and 6 bases respectively, with 7 bases between them. CDR1 is SGHDT and CDR2 is YYEEEE in the germline V gene. CDR3 sequence: CASSSLVEQYF. CDR3 DNA sequence: TGTGCCAGCAGCTCTCTCGTCGAGCAGTACTTC.

The chain joins TRBV5-4 to TRBJ2-6; no definite D call. The CDR3 has 15 amino acids. Trimming removed 0 bases from V and 0 bases from J, with 4 bases in between. Germline CDR1 reads SGHNT; CDR2 reads YYREEE (reference sequence). CDR3 sequence reads: CASSLVGSGANVLTF. CDR3 sequence (DNA): TGTGCCAGCAGCTTGGTCGGCTCTGGGGCCAACGTCCTGACTTTC.

V usage is TRBV13 and J usage is TRBJ2-7; D is ambiguous. Trimming removed 4 bases from V and 2 bases from J, with 9 bases in between. The CDR3 extends over 13 amino acids. The germline V gene has CDR1 PRHDT and CDR2 FYEKMQ (reference sequence). The CDR3 is CASSSFGPYEQYF. The CDR3 DNA is TGTGCCAGCAGCTCCTTCGGTCCCTACGAGCAGTACTTC.

The CDR3 region is CASGSHRTGGTPSGANVLTF. CDR3 nucleotide sequence: TGTGCTAGTGGTTCCCACCGGACAGGGGGCACACCCTCTGGGGCCAACGTCCTGACTTTC. J is TRBJ2-6 and V is TRBV12-5; 11 bases are a match to TRBD1. Germline lookup yields CDR1 LGHNT and CDR2 FRNRAP. This CDR3 contains 20 residues. V gave up 4 bases and J gave up 0 bases; unmatched junction bases: 11.

The chain recombines TRBV9 with TRBJ2-5; D may be TRBD2 (6 bases). CDR1 SGDLS and CDR2 YYNGEE come from the germline V gene. V was cut by 3 bases and J by 0 bases, with 15 bases left in between. There are 16 residues in the CDR3. CDR3: CASSAEGRGNQETQYF. CDR3 sequence (DNA): TGTGCCAGCAGCGCCGAGGGGCGGGGAAACCAAGAGACCCAGTACTTC. The full variable domain, completed using reference TRBV9 and TRBJ2-5, is DSGVTQTPKHLITATGQRVTLRCSPRSGDLSVYWYQQSLDQGLQFLIQYYNGEERAKGNILERFSAQQFPDLHSELNLSSLELGDSALYFCASSAEGRGNQETQYFGPGTRLLVL.

This CDR3 is CASSMYARGTGRPQEQYF. The CDR3 DNA reads TGTGCCAGTAGTATGTACGCCCGAGGGACAGGGAGGCCTCAAGAGCAGTACTTC. V usage is TRBV19 and J usage is TRBJ2-7, with 9 bases lining up with TRBD1. In germline, CDR1 is LNHDA, CDR2 SQIVND (reference sequence). Trimming cost V 3 bases and J 7 bases; bases outside gene matches: 19. The CDR3 has 18 amino acids.

The chain carries TRBV19 and TRBJ2-2; D is uncertain. This CDR3 has 11 residues. V lost 3 bases and J 9 bases, leaving 5 bases between the germline ends. The germline CDR1 and CDR2 sequences are LNHDA and SQIVND (reference sequence). The chain's CDR3 is CASSISRELFF. Here the CDR3 DNA reads TGTGCCAGTAGTATTAGCAGGGAGCTGTTTTTT.

J is TRBJ2-7 and V is TRBV5-4; D is unresolved. CDR1 is SGHNT and CDR2 is YYREEE in the germline V gene (reference sequence). The CDR3 consists of 14 residues. With 0 bases removed from V and 4 bases from J, the gap between germline ends came to 11 bases. CDR3 in amino acids: CASSLGGATYEQYF. The DNA of the CDR3 is TGTGCCAGCAGCTTGGGAGGTGCGACGTACGAGCAGTACTTC.

The J gene is TRBJ1-1, the V gene TRBV9, with TRBD1 identical over 7 bases. The CDR3 spans 15 residues. J gave up 3 bases and V 4 bases, and 9 bases lay outside the gene matches. The germline CDR1 and CDR2 sequences are SGDLS and YYNGEE. The CDR3 DNA follows: TGTGCCAGCAGCCCGACAGGGCTAGGGTACACTGAAGCTTTCTTT. Its translation is CASSPTGLGYTEAFF.

V gene TRBV5-1 combines with J gene TRBJ1-4, with 10 bases that match TRBD1. The germline CDR1 and CDR2 sequences are SGHRS and YFSETQ. Trimming took 3 bases from V and 7 from J; bases not matched to a gene: 3. CDR3 size: 14 residues. The CDR3 nucleotides read TGCGCCAGCAGCTCGGGACAGGGGACTGAAAAACTGTTTTTT. Amino acid sequence: CASSSGQGTEKLFF.

The V call is TRBV5-6, the J call TRBJ2-5; no clear D gene. Trimming took 6 bases from V and 1 from J, leaving 19 bases between them. This CDR3 region has 16 residues. CDR1 and CDR2 from the germline V gene are SGHDT and YYEEEE. CDR3 region: CASKIMAATSQETQYF. CDR3 nucleotides: TGTGCCAGCAAGATTATGGCGGCCACCTCCCAAGAGACCCAGTACTTC.

A few counts support this clone. J is TRBJ1-2 and V is TRBV5-6, with D possibly TRBD1 on 5 matching bases. Trimming pared 3 bases from V and 0 bases from J, leaving 15 bases between. The CDR3 has 16 residues. Per germline, CDR1 SGHDT and CDR2 YYEEEE. DNA for the CDR3: TGTGCCAGCAGCTCTTACGGGCAGGGCCCTAACTATGGCTACACCTTC. Translating it yields CASSSYGQGPNYGYTF. Full variable domain (outside the CDR3, taken from reference TRBV5-6 and TRBJ1-2): DAGVTQSPTHLIKTRGQQVTLRCSPKSGHDTVSWYQQALGQGPQFIFQYYEEEERQRGNFPDRFSGHQFPNYSSELNVNALLLGDSALYLCASSSYGQGPNYGYTFGSGTRLTVV.

The chain uses TRBV29-1 and TRBJ2-7, with a tentative D call TRBD2 (7 bases). Trimming cost V 4 bases and J 4 bases, with 14 bases left between them. The germline V gene has CDR1 SQVTM and CDR2 ANQGSEA. CDR3 length equals 13 residues. The CDR3 nucleotides read TGCAGCGTTGGGCGGGGGCTTATGTACGAGCAGTACTTC. Protein product: CSVGRGLMYEQYF.

This chain links TRBV11-2 with TRBJ1-1; possible D gene TRBD1, 6 bases. There are 13 residues in the CDR3. The germline CDR1 and CDR2 sequences are SGHAT and FQNNGV. Trimming removed 6 bases from V and 0 bases from J, with 8 bases in between. The chain's CDR3 is CASRQGLNTEAFF. The CDR3 nucleotides are TGTGCCAGCAGACAGGGATTGAACACTGAAGCTTTCTTT.

The chain combines TRBV6-1 with TRBJ2-6, with a possible D match to TRBD1 (5 bases). Looked up from germline, CDR1 is MNHNS and CDR2 is SASEGT. This CDR3 region has 15 residues. Trimming stripped 5 bases from V and 0 bases from J, with 8 bases between. The CDR3 nucleotides read TGTGCCAGCAGTAGAGACAGCTCTGGGGCCAACGTCCTGACTTTC. Protein: CASSRDSSGANVLTF.

The chain is built from TRBV4-1 and TRBJ2-7; TRBD1 aligns across 7 bases. The V segment lost 0 bases and the J segment 3 bases; nucleotides outside the gene matches: 8. This CDR3 has 16 residues. The V gene's germline CDR1 is MGHRA and CDR2 YSYEKL. CDR3: CASSQEFDRDSYEQYF. The CDR3 DNA is TGCGCCAGCAGCCAAGAATTCGACAGGGACAGCTACGAGCAGTACTTC.

The chain links TRBV5-6 to TRBJ2-7, with 7 bases lining up with TRBD1. The J segment lost 2 bases and the V segment lost 2 bases, leaving 4 bases of the junction unmatched. From germline, CDR1 is SGHDT and CDR2 YYEEEE. The CDR3 extends over 14 amino acids. The CDR3 DNA is TGTGCCAGCAGCTTCGGACAGGACCCCTACGAGCAGTACTTC. This sequence encodes CASSFGQDPYEQYF. Variable domain in full (rest from reference TRBV5-6 and TRBJ2-7): DAGVTQSPTHLIKTRGQQVTLRCSPKSGHDTVSWYQQALGQGPQFIFQYYEEEERQRGNFPDRFSGHQFPNYSSELNVNALLLGDSALYLCASSFGQDPYEQYFGPGTRLTVT.

The rearrangement uses TRBV7-8 and TRBJ2-7; 11 bases agree with TRBD1. CDR1 and CDR2 from the germline V gene are SGHVS and FQNEAQ. This CDR3 region has 15 residues. The V gene end was trimmed by 4 bases and the J gene end by 0 bases; junction bases not matched to a gene: 2. The CDR3 here is CASSSGTGGSYEQYF. CDR3 DNA: TGTGCCAGCAGCTCCGGGACAGGGGGCTCCTACGAGCAGTACTTC.

The CDR3: CASSQETSGGADTQYF. DNA for the CDR3: TGTGCCAGCAGCCAGGAGACTAGCGGGGGCGCAGATACGCAGTATTTT. V and J are TRBV4-2 and TRBJ2-3, with TRBD2 matching 12 bases. With 3 bases clipped from V and 4 bases from J, the junction kept 5 bases outside the gene matches. The germline CDR1 and CDR2 sequences are LGHNA and YNFKEQ. This CDR3 contains 16 residues.

The CDR3 reads CASSGQGASVYGYTF. CDR3 nucleotide sequence: TGTGCCAGCTCGGGACAGGGGGCCTCAGTATATGGCTACACCTTC. The V gene is TRBV2, the J gene TRBJ1-2; TRBD1 matches at 12 bases. CDR3 length equals 15 residues. Germline CDR1 is SNHLY and CDR2 is FYNNEI. The V gene end was trimmed by 8 bases and the J gene end by 5 bases; junction bases not matched to a gene: 9. The variable domain in full, with the rest retrieved from reference TRBV2 and TRBJ1-2, is EPEVTQTPSHQVTQMGQEVILRCVPISNHLYFYWYRQILGQKVEFLVSFYNNEISEKSEIFDDQFSVERPDGSNFTLKIRSTKLEDSAMYFCASSGQGASVYGYTFGSGTRLTVV.

The chain has TRBV19 and TRBJ1-5; D possibly corresponds to TRBD1 (6 bases). This CDR3 has 14 residues. From germline, CDR1 is LNHDA and CDR2 SQIVND (reference sequence). Deletions cut 2 bases from V and 4 bases from J, with 9 bases between. CDR3 amino acids: CASSIITGNQPQHF. In nucleotides, the CDR3 is TGTGCCAGTAGTATAATAACAGGGAATCAGCCCCAGCATTTT.